One and the same sample provided the 9 T cell receptor beta chains below, sequenced in a study of shared clonotypes between healthy human individuals. TCRdb's table, derived via immunoSEQ multiplex PCR, lists solely in-frame clones and lacks some. The sample lists some 1,100,000 clones, about 80% occurring once. The sample was memory CD4+ T cells from PBMCs. Subset reported: CD45RA-negative fraction. The receptor source for this set is a man younger than 35 in good health. Some clones in this sample may be carry-over from other donors' samples.

This rearrangement joins TRBV6-1 to TRBJ2-1, with D tentatively TRBD2 (7 bases). The germline V gene has CDR1 MNHNS and CDR2 SASEGT. The V end was cut by 1 base, the J end by 8 bases, with 24 bases between. The CDR3 sequence is 18 residues long. In nucleotides, the CDR3 is TGTGCCAGCAGTGAAGATATCCCCCGGGGGGACATTTGGCATGAGCAGTTCTTC. Protein product: CASSEDIPRGDIWHEQFF.

The chain joins TRBV2 to TRBJ1-2; possible D gene TRBD1, 6 bases. Germline V CDR1 and CDR2: SNHLY, FYNNEI. V dropped 7 bases and J dropped 5 bases, with 11 bases sitting between them. The CDR3 is made up of 12 amino acids. The CDR3: CASNRGQYGYTF. The CDR3 region has the DNA TGTGCCAGCAACCGAGGACAGTATGGCTACACCTTC.

The chain recombines TRBV4-3 with TRBJ1-2; 8 bases map to TRBD1. Trimming cost V 0 bases and J 11 bases; bases outside gene matches: 5. This CDR3 contains 13 residues. The V gene's germline CDR1 is LGHNA and CDR2 YSLEER. The CDR3 spells CASSQDPNRGYTF. The DNA for the CDR3 is TGCGCCAGCAGCCAAGATCCGAACAGGGGGTACACCTTC.

As to this clone: Germline is not matched at one junction end, which may reflect a read error. This chain connects TRBV9 to TRBJ2-1, with TRBD2 matching 12 bases. CDR3 length: 15 residues. Germline values: CDR1 SGDLS, CDR2 YYNGEE. The CDR3 loop reads CASSVLGLAGNERFF. DNA of the CDR3: TGTGCCAGCAGCGTTCTTGGACTAGCGGGGAATGAGCGGTTCTTC.

The chain is built from TRBV5-1 and TRBJ2-5, with a weak D call TRBD2 (6 bases). V gave up 1 base and J gave up 3 bases, with 10 bases separating them. CDR3 length: 14 amino acids. Germline CDR1 and CDR2: SGHRS and YFSETQ. The CDR3 is CASSLLPGEETQYF. The CDR3 DNA reads TGCGCCAGCAGCTTGCTTCCGGGGGAAGAGACCCAGTACTTC.

V is TRBV29-1 and J is TRBJ2-5; TRBD1 agrees at 7 bases. The CDR3 length is 12 residues. The germline gives CDR1 SQVTM, CDR2 ANQGSEA. Trimming cost V 1 base and J 7 bases; bases outside gene matches: 3. The CDR3 spells CSVEAGQRTQYF. In nucleotides, the CDR3 is TGCAGCGTTGAAGCGGGACAGAGGACCCAGTACTTC.

This clone was seen a handful of times. The chain combines TRBV28 with TRBJ1-1; D gene uncertain. This CDR3 is built from 14 residues. Looked up from germline, CDR1 is MDHEN and CDR2 is SYDVKM. Between the trimmed V and J ends, which lost 6 bases and 1 base, there was a span of 12 bases. The CDR3 here is CASRSFPGNTEAFF. The CDR3 bases are TGTGCCAGCAGGAGTTTCCCAGGGAACACTGAAGCTTTCTTT.

The chain employs TRBV4-2 and TRBJ2-7, with 9 bases matching TRBD2. The CDR3 is 17 residues long. Germline-derived CDR1 and CDR2 are LGHNA and YNFKEQ. Unmatched junction bases numbered 14, after V lost 5 bases and J lost 3 bases. The chain's CDR3 is CASSLDASGEWNYEQYF. The CDR3 DNA sequence: TGTGCCAGCAGCTTGGACGCTAGCGGGGAGTGGAACTACGAGCAGTACTTC.

The V and J genes are TRBV7-9 and TRBJ2-5; 9 bases line up with TRBD1. The V gene end was trimmed by 5 bases and the J gene end by 4 bases; junction bases not matched to a gene: 5. The CDR3 runs 14 residues. The germline CDR1 and CDR2 sequences are SEHNR and FQNEAQ (reference sequence). The CDR3 bases are TGTGCCAGCAGCCGCCGGGACAGGGCAGAGACCCAGTACTTC. This gives the protein CASSRRDRAETQYF. The variable domain in full, with the rest retrieved from reference TRBV7-9 and TRBJ2-5, is DTGVSQNPRHKITKRGQNVTFRCDPISEHNRLYWYRQTLGQGPEFLTYFQNEAQLEKSRLLSDRFSAERPKGSFSTLEIQRTEQGDSAMYLCASSRRDRAETQYFGPGTRLLVL.